Listed here are 6 T cell receptor beta chains from one sample, sequenced in a study of cytomegalovirus exposure and HLA in healthy donors. PCR employed 60 Vbeta and 13 Jbeta primers. Clones were read by immunoSEQ multiplex PCR, and TCRdb kept only the in-frame ones, dropping some. The sample shows 100,000 to 150,000 clones, 79% of them seen only once. Source material: PBMCs. The receptors were sampled from a man younger than 30 in good health and CMV-seronegative.

The V and J genes are TRBV30 and TRBJ2-5; tentative D call: TRBD1 (5 bases). The CDR3 is made up of 13 amino acids. V was pared by 0 bases and J by 5 bases, with 10 bases between. The germline CDR1 and CDR2 sequences are GTSNPN and SVGIG (reference sequence). CDR3 DNA: TGTGCCTGGAGTGTACAGGTTACGGAGACCCAGTACTTC. This encodes CAWSVQVTETQYF.

The chain couples TRBV10-3 to TRBJ2-6, with 7 bases identical to TRBD1. The trim removed 5 bases at V and 3 bases at J, leaving 7 bases unmatched. In germline, CDR1 is ENHRY, CDR2 SYGVKD. The CDR3 is 16 residues long. CDR3 nucleotide sequence: TGTGCCATCAGTATCACAGGGGTATATGGGGCCAACGTCCTGACTTTC. Residues: CAISITGVYGANVLTF.

The V and J genes are TRBV5-4 and TRBJ2-7, with D maybe TRBD2 (5 bases). Germline V gene data show CDR1 as SGHNT and CDR2 as YYREEE (reference sequence). The CDR3 sequence is 14 residues long. V was trimmed by 0 bases and J by 4 bases, leaving 11 bases between them. For the CDR3, the DNA is TGTGCCAGCAGCTTGGATCCTAGCCGTTACGAGCAGTACGTC. Amino acid sequence: CASSLDPSRYEQYV.

V is TRBV6-5 and J is TRBJ2-5; TRBD1 is a possible D gene (5 bases). The closer fit of TRBJ2-7 to the DNA end suggests the J call may be wrong. CDR1 is MNHEY and CDR2 is SVGAGI in the germline V gene. This CDR3 has 15 amino acids. CDR3 loop: CASSRDGQGSYEQYF. The CDR3 DNA reads TGTGCCAGCAGCCGCGACGGACAAGGATCCTACGAGCAGTACTTC.

The V gene is TRBV30, the J gene TRBJ2-7; 7 positions match TRBD1. The length of the CDR3 is 12 residues. Germline trimming cut 8 bases from V and 3 bases from J; bases unmatched to any gene: 7. CDR1 GTSNPN and CDR2 SVGIG come from the germline V gene (reference sequence). The CDR3 is CATGQDFYEQYF. For the CDR3, the DNA is TGTGCCACCGGACAGGATTTCTACGAGCAGTACTTC.

V is TRBV10-3 and J is TRBJ1-4; tentative D call: TRBD1 (5 bases). Trimming cost V 8 bases and J 6 bases, with 10 bases left between them. Germline V CDR1 and CDR2: ENHRY, SYGVKD. CDR3 size: 12 residues. DNA of the CDR3: TGTGCCATCCGCGGGACGGATGAAAAACTGTTTTTT. It yields the protein CAIRGTDEKLFF.